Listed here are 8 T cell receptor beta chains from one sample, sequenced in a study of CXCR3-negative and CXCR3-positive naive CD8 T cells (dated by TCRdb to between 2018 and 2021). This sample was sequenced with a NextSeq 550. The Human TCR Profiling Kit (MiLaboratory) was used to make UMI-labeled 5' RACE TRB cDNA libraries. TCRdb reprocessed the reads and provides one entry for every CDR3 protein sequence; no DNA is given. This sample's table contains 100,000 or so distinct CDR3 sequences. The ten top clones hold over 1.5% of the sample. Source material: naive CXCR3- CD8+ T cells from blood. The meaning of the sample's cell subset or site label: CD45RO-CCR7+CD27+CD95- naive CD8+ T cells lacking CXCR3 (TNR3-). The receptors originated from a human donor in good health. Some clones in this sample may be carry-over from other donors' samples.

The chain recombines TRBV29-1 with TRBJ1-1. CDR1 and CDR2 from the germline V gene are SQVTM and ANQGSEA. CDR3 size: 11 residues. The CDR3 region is CSVGLGYEAFF.

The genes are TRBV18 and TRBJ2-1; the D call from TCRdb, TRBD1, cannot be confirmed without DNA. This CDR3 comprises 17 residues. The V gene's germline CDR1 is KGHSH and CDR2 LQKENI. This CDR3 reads CASSPLNWGAGYNEQFF.

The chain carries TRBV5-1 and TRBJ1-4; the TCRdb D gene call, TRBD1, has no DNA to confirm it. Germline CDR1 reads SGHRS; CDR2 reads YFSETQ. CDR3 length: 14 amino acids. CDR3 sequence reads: CASSLEQGNEKLFF.

The chain's CDR3 is CASSYADRGYYEQYF. The chain joins TRBV6-5 to TRBJ2-7. This CDR3 spans 15 amino acids. Germline V lookup: CDR1 MNHEY, CDR2 SVGAGI.

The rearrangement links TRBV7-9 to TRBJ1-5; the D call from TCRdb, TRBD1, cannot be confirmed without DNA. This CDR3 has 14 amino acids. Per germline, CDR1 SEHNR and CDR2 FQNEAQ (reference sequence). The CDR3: CASSDDRGLQPQHF.

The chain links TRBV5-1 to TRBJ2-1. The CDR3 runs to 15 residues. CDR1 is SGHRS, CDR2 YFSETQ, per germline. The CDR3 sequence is CASRPTRGSYNEQFF.

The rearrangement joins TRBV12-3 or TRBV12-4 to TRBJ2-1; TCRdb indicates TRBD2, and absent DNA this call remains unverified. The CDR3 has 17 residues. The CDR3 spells CASSFTADQRGGVEQFF.

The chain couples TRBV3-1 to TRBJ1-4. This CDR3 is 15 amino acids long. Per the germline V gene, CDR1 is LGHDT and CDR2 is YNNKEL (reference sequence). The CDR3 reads CASSQPGLLHEKLFF.